The entry below gives a single T cell receptor beta chain sequence along with its context. Its antigen is as yet unknown. The V gene lost 4 bases and the J gene lost 2 bases, with 27 bases spanning the gap. The CDR3 is 20 residues long. The germline CDR1 and CDR2 sequences are MGHRA and YSYEKL. The sample comes from a study of T-cell memory formation after mild COVID-19. Sample barcodes and UMIs were carried by the TCR alpha and TCR beta cDNA libraries that 5'RACE generated with constant-segment primers. TCRdb reprocessed the 5' RACE reads via MiXCR and lists one record per CDR3 protein. The table has about 540,000 distinct CDR3 sequences, just over 20% seen once. Findings and caveats of the study: Cross-reactive memory apparently joined, as some responding clones appeared in pre-infection memory.

This rearrangement joins TRBV4-1 to TRBJ1-3, with D unresolved. Sequenced input: PBMCs or a T cell subset sorted from them (not recorded which). The clonotype was recovered from an adult woman who had mild COVID-19 (a few samples of this study predate the infection). Cell type and time point are not known. This CDR3 reads CASSRPPPRADRPTGNTIYF. For the CDR3, the DNA is TGCGCCAGCAGCCGCCCGCCACCTCGGGCCGATCGCCCTACTGGAAACACCATATATTTT.